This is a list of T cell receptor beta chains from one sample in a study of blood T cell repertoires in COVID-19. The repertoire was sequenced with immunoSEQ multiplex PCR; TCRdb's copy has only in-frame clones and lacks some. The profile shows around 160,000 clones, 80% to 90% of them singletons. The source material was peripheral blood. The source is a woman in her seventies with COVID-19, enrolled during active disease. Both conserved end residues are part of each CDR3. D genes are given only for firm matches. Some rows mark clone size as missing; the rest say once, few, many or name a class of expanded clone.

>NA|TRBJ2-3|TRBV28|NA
CASSYSPRTDTQYF
TGTGCCAGCAGTTACTCACCCCGCACAGATACGCAGTATTTT
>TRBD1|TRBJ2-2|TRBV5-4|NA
CASSPTGQGKGELFF
TGTGCCAGCAGCCCGACGGGACAGGGGAAGGGGGAGCTGTTTTTT
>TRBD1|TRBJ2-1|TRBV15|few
CATSRGGTGGDEQFF
TGTGCCACCAGCAGAGGCGGGACAGGGGGCGATGAGCAGTTCTTC
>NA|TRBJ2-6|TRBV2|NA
CASSGQAFVANVLTF
TGTGCCAGCTCGGGACAAGCTTTCGTGGCCAACGTCCTGACTTTC
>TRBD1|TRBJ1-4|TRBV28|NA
CASSGTVEKLFF
TGTGCCAGCAGTGGGACAGTCGAGAAACTGTTTTTT
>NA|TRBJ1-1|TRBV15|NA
CATSRARGGTEAFF
TGTGCCACCAGCAGAGCCAGGGGAGGGACTGAAGCTTTCTTT
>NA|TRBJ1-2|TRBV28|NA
CASSLRRIYGYTF
TGTGCCAGCAGTTTACGGCGGATCTATGGCTACACCTTC
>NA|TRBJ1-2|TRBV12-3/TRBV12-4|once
CASSFQGRKGYTF
TGTGCCAGCAGTTTTCAGGGGCGAAAAGGCTACACCTTC
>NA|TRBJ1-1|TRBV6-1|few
CASSEGSDTEAFF
TGTGCCAGCAGTGAGGGGAGCGACACTGAAGCTTTCTTT
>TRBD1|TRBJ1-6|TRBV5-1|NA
CASSLGTGDSPLHF
TGCGCCAGCAGCCTTGGGACAGGGGATTCACCCCTCCACTTT
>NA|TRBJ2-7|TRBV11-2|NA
CASSPRYEQYF
TGTGCCAGCAGCCCTCGGTACGAGCAGTACTTC
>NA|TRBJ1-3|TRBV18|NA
CASSPRPGQNSGNTIYF
TGTGCCAGCTCACCTCGCCCCGGACAGAACTCTGGAAACACCATATATTTT
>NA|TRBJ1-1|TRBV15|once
CATSRDYRSGNTEAFF
TGTGCCACCAGCAGAGATTATCGGTCAGGGAACACTGAAGCTTTCTTT
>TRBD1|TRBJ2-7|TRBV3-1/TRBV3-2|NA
CASSQVGQGAYEQYF
TGTGCCAGCAGCCAAGTCGGCCAGGGGGCTTACGAGCAGTACTTC
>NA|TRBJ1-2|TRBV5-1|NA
CASSLGGQSLRGYTF
TGCGCCAGCAGCTTGGGTGGACAGAGTTTGAGGGGCTACACCTTC
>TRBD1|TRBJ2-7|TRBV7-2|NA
CASSLSGTETYEQYF
TGTGCCAGCAGCTTATCCGGGACAGAAACCTACGAGCAGTACTTC
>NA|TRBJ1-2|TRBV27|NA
CASSFRGRGAYGYTF
TGTGCCAGCAGTTTTCGAGGGCGGGGGGCCTATGGCTACACCTTC
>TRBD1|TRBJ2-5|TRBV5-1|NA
CASSLGVTGGWQETQYF
TGCGCCAGCAGCTTAGGGGTTACAGGGGGTTGGCAAGAGACCCAGTACTTC
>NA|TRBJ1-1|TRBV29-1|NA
CSVEESMNTEAFF
TGCAGCGTTGAGGAGAGCATGAACACTGAAGCTTTCTTT
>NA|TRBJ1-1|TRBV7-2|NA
CASSSSRRDTEAFF
TGTGCCAGCAGCTCCTCGAGGAGGGACACTGAAGCTTTCTTT
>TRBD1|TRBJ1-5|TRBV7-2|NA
CASSMTGNQLAQHF
TGTGCCAGCAGTATGACAGGGAACCAGCTGGCCCAGCATTTT
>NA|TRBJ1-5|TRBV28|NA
CASSLRAGGYQPQHF
TGTGCCAGCAGTCTCCGGGCGGGAGGTTATCAGCCCCAGCATTTT
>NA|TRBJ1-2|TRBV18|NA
CASSPPEVRQNGYTF
TGTGCCAGCTCACCGCCCGAGGTTCGTCAAAATGGCTACACCTTC
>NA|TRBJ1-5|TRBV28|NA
CASSLSFRQGYNQPQHF
TGTGCCAGCAGTTTATCCTTCCGGCAGGGGTACAATCAGCCCCAGCATTTT
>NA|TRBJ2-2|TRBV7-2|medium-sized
CASSLDIGGTGELFF
TGTGCCAGCAGCTTGGACATCGGGGGAACCGGGGAGCTGTTTTTT
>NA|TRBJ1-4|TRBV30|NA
CAWSIQGSGNEKLFF
TGTGCCTGGAGCATCCAGGGAAGTGGGAATGAAAAACTGTTTTTT
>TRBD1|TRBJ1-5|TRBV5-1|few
CASSLQRKPGQMSNQPQHF
TGCGCCAGCAGCCTCCAACGAAAACCGGGACAGATGAGCAATCAGCCCCAGCATTTT
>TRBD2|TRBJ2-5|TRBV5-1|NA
CASSALTSGGETQYF
TGCGCCAGCAGCGCTCTGACTAGCGGGGGTGAGACCCAGTACTTC
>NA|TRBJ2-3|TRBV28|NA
CASREGTDTQYF
TGTGCCAGCAGGGAGGGAACAGATACGCAGTATTTT
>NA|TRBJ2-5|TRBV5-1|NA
CASSFWQGQETQYF
TGCGCCAGCAGCTTTTGGCAGGGGCAGGAGACCCAGTACTTC
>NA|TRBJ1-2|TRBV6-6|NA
CASSQSLLANYGYTF
TGTGCCAGCAGTCAGTCCCTTTTAGCTAACTATGGCTACACCTTC
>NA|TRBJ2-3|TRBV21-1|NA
CASSKVYSSGGPGTDTQYF
TGTGCCAGCAGCAAAGTCTACTCTAGCGGGGGGCCCGGCACAGATACGCAGTATTTT
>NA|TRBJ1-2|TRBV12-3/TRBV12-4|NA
CASSFGGTYTF
TGTGCCAGCAGTTTCGGGGGGACATACACCTTC
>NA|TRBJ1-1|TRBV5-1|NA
CASSPAGGTEAFF
TGCGCCAGCAGCCCCGCGGGGGGCACTGAAGCTTTCTTT
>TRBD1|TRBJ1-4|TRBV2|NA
CASSWDSNEKLFF
TGTGCCAGCAGTTGGGACAGTAATGAAAAACTGTTTTTT
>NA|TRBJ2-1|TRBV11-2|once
CASSLGLVNEQFF
TGTGCCAGCAGCTTAGGACTAGTCAATGAGCAGTTCTTC
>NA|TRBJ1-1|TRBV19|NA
CASSITRQPNTEAFF
TGTGCCAGTAGTATAACCCGACAGCCGAACACTGAAGCTTTCTTT
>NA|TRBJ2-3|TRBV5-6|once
CASSLLYSTDTQYF
TGTGCCAGCAGCTTACTTTATAGCACAGATACGCAGTATTTT
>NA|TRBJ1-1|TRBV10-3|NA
CAISERGGDTEAFF
TGTGCCATCAGTGAGCGTGGAGGGGACACTGAAGCTTTCTTT
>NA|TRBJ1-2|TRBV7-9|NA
CASSLTRGHGYTF
TGTGCCAGCAGCCTGACCAGGGGACATGGCTACACCTTC
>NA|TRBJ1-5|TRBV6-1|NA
CASSEVGAGSNQPQHF
TGTGCCAGCAGTGAAGTCGGAGCAGGGTCCAATCAGCCCCAGCATTTT
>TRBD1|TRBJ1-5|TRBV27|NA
CASSLSTGGDQPQHF
TGTGCCAGCAGTCTAAGTACAGGGGGGGATCAGCCCCAGCATTTT
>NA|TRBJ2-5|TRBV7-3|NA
CASSFGSGKETQYF
TGTGCCAGCAGCTTCGGGAGCGGAAAAGAGACCCAGTACTTC
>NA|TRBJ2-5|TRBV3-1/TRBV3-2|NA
CASSQDLWGARETQYF
TGTGCCAGCAGCCAAGATCTCTGGGGAGCAAGAGAGACCCAGTACTTC
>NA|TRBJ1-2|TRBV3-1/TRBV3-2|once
CASSQQTIYYGGYTF
TGTGCCAGCAGCCAACAAACAATCTACTATGGAGGCTACACCTTC
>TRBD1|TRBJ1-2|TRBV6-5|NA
CASSRGQGSYGYTF
TGTGCCAGCAGCCGCGGACAGGGAAGCTATGGCTACACCTTC
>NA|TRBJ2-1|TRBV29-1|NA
CSARDTSYNEQFF
TGCAGCGCCAGAGACACCTCCTACAATGAGCAGTTCTTC
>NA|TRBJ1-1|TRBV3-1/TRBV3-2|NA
CASSQDRRGNTEAFF
TGTGCCAGCAGCCAAGACAGGAGGGGGAACACTGAAGCTTTCTTT
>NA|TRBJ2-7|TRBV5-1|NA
CASSLSREYYEQYF
TGCGCCAGCAGCTTGAGCAGGGAATACTACGAGCAGTACTTC
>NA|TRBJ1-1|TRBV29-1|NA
CSVTPHRDTEAFF
TGCAGCGTCACCCCTCATCGCGACACTGAAGCTTTCTTT